This passage covers 2 T cell receptor beta chains from one sample sequenced in a study of PD-L1 blockade in urothelial cancer. The assay was immunoSEQ multiplex PCR, and TCRdb's table has in-frame clones only and misses some. The data contain tens of thousands of clones, 80% to 85% of them singletons. Time point indicated: pretreatment peripheral blood. This sample comprised PBMCs, obtained around atezolizumab (anti-PD-L1) treatment. Source of these receptors: a man between 65 and 85 years old with urothelial cancer.

This sequence joins TRBV5-1 and TRBJ2-7, with D possibly being TRBD1 (6 bases). The germline V gene has CDR1 SGHRS and CDR2 YFSETQ. CDR3 size: 14 residues. Trimming left V 0 bases short and J 4 bases short, with 11 bases between. CDR3: CASSLGDKPYEQYF. Here the CDR3 DNA reads TGCGCCAGCAGCTTGGGGGACAAGCCTTACGAGCAGTACTTC.

This chain links TRBV2 with TRBJ2-3; no reliable D call. The germline V gene encodes CDR1 SNHLY and CDR2 FYNNEI. This CDR3 has 12 amino acids. V shed 5 bases and J shed 0 bases, with 3 bases lying between them. The CDR3: CASSTSTDTQYF. The CDR3 DNA reads as TGTGCCAGCAGTACTAGCACAGATACGCAGTATTTT.